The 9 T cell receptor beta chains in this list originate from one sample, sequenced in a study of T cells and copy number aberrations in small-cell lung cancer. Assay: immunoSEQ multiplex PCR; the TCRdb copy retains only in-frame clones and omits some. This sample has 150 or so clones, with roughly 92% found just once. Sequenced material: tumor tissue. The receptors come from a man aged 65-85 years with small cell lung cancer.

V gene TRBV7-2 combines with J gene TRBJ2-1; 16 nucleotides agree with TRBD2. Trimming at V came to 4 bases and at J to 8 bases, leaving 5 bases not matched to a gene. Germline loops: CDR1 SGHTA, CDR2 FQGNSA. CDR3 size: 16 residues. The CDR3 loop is CASSSPGLAGGHEQFF. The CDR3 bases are TGTGCCAGCAGCTCGCCGGGACTAGCGGGGGGGCATGAGCAGTTCTTC.

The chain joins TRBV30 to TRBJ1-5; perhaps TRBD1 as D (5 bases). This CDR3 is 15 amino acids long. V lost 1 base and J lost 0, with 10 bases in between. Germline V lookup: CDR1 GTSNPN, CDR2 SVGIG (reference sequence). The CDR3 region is CAWSASGASNQPQHF. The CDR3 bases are TGTGCCTGGAGTGCCTCCGGGGCTAGCAATCAGCCCCAGCATTTT.

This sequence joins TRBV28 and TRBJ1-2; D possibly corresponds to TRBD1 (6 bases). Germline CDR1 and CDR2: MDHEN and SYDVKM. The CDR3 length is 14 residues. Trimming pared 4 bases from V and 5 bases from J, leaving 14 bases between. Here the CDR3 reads CASSYGRGRYGYTF. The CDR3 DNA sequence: TGTGCCAGCAGTTACGGACGGGGGCGGTATGGCTACACCTTC.

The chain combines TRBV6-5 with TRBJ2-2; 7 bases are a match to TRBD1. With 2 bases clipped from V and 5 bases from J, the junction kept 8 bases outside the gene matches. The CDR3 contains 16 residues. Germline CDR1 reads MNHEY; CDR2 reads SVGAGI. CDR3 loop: CASSYAGTEFTGELFF. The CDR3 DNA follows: TGTGCCAGCAGTTACGCCGGGACAGAGTTTACCGGGGAGCTGTTTTTT.

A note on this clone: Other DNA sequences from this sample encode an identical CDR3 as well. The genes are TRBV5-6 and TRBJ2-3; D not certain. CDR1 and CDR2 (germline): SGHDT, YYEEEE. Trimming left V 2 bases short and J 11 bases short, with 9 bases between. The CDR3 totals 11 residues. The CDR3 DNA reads TGTGCCAGCAGCTTTCTGAGGCAGCAGTATTTT. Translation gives CASSFLRQQYF.

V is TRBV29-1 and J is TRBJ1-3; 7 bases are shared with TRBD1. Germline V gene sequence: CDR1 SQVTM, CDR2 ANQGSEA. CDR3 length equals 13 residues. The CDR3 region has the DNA TGCAGTGCAACAGGGGCCTACGGAAACACCATATATTTT. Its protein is CSATGAYGNTIYF.

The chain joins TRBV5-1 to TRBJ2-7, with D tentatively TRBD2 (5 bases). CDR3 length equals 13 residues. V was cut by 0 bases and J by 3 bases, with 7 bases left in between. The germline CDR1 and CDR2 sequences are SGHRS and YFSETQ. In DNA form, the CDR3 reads TGCGCCAGCAGCTTGGTTCGGGGCTACGAGCAGTACTTC. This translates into CASSLVRGYEQYF.

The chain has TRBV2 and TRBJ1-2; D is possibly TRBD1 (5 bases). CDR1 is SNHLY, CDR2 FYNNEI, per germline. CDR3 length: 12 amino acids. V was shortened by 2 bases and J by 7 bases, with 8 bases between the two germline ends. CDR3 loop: CASSEQGAGYTF. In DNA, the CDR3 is TGTGCCAGCAGTGAACAGGGAGCTGGCTACACCTTC.

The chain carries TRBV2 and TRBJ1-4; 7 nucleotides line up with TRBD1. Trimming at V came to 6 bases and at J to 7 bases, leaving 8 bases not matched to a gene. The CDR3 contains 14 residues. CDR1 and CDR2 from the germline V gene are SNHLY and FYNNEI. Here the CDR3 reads CASRDRVRGEKLFF. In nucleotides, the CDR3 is TGTGCCAGCAGAGACAGGGTGAGGGGTGAAAAACTGTTTTTT.